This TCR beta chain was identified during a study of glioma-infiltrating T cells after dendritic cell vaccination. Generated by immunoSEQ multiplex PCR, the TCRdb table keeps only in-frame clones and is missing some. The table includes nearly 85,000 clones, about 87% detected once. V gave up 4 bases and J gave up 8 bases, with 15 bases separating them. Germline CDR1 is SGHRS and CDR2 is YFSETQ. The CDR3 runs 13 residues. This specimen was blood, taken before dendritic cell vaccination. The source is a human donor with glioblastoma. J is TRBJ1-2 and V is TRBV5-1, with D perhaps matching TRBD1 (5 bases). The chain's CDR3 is CASSLGGTGGYTF. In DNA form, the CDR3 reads TGCGCCAGCAGCCTCGGGGGGACGGGCGGCTACACCTTC. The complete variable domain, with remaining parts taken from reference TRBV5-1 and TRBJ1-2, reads KAGVTQTPRYLIKTRGQQVTLSCSPISGHRSVSWYQQTPGQGLQFLFEYFSETQRNKGNFPGRFSGRQFSNSRSEMNVSTLELGDSALYLCASSLGGTGGYTFGSGTRLTVV.